The sample holds a few counts of the clone carrying this T cell receptor (beta chain). This sample is drawn from a study of long-term antiretroviral therapy in people with HIV. This was the immunoSEQ v3.0 assay at survey level. Repertoires were generated with immunoSEQ multiplex PCR, while TCRdb's copy carries only in-frame clones and drops some. The table records some 27,000 clones, 84% of them present only once. The sequences come from unsorted PBMCs, collected 0.4 years after starting antiretroviral therapy. This receptor was identified in a man aged 18 to 29 with HIV.

Here the CDR3 reads CASSQDRAGTYEQYF. The CDR3, as DNA: TGCGCCAGCAGCCAAGATCGAGCGGGAACCTACGAGCAGTACTTC. V and J are TRBV4-3 and TRBJ2-7; 7 bases align to TRBD2. The CDR3 length is 15 residues. CDR1 LGHNA and CDR2 YSLEER come from the germline V gene. The V and J ends lost 0 bases and 2 bases, in that order; junction bases with no gene match: 4.